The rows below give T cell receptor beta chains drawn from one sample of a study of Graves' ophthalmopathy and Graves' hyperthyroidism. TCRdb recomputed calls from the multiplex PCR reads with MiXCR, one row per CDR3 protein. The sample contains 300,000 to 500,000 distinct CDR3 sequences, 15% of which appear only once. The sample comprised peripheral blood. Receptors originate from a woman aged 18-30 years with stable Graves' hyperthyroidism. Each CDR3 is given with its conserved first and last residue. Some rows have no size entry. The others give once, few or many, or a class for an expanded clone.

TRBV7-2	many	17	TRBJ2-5	CASSLGWGGADAETQYF
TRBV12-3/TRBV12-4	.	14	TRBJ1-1	CASSTPRSGTEAFF
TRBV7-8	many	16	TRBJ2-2	CASTKSRVHNTGELFF
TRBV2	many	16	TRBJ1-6	CASSAGQGTYNSPLHF
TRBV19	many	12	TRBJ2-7	CASSIRGYEQYF
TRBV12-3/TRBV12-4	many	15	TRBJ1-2	CASSPYGGTSYGYTF
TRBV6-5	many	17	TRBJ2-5	CASSSNRGAGTQETQYF
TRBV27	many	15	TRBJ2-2	CASSLSRRGTGELFF
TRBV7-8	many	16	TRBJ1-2	CASSLVSDRACCGYTF
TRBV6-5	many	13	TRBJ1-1	CASSYSKDREAFF
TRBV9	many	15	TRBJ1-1	CASSISDNPGTEAFF
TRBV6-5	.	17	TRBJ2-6	CASSFLDRSSGANVLTF
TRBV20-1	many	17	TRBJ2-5	CSADDIGGTHGQETQYF
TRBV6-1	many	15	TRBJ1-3	CASSEAEGPGNTIYF
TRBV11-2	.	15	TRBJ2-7	CASSRVGTETYEQYF
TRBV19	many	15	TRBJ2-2	CASSEGLGNTGELFF
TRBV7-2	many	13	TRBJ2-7	CASSRDRTYEQYF
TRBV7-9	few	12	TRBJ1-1	CASSQMDTEAFF
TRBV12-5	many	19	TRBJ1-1	CASGLSLRGVGYMNTEAFF
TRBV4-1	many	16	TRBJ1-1	CASSQVFDFGNTEAFF
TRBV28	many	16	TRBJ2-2	CASSLLGRTNTGELFF
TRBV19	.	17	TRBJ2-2	CASSTSRDRGNTGELFF
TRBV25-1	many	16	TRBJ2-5	CASSEMKVAGQETQYF
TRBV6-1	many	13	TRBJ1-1	CAGSVRGNTEAFF
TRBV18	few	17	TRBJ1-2	CASSPRGTVPTAYGYTF